This TCR beta chain was captured by sequencing in a study of identical twins. On this clonotype: The antigen is unknown. One junction end disagrees with the germline gene, perhaps due to a read error.

Germline V CDR1 and CDR2: MNHNS, SASEGT. The CDR3 consists of 15 residues. TCRdb reprocessed the 5' RACE reads via MiXCR and lists one record per CDR3 protein. The sample shows around 570,000 distinct CDR3 sequences, roughly 9.5% of them seen only once. The study's findings and limits: Twin-shared out-of-frame alpha sequences showed excess low generation probability. Models, which agreed with sharing between unrelated individuals, nonetheless underestimated the out-of-frame TCR alpha sharing seen in monozygotic twins. Beta out-of-frame sequences showed weaker excess sharing between twins.

Healthy Caucasians, and only they, were the donors. This same sample was also part of a study on yellow fever vaccine responses in identical twins.

Sequences were obtained from PBMCs. The chain employs TRBV6-1 and TRBJ1-5; D gene unclear. This sequence originates from a woman in her late teens or twenties in good health. As DNA, the CDR3 is TGTGCCAGCTGTGAAATGAAACAGTCCAATCAGCCCCAGCATTTT. Its translation: CASCEMKQSNQPQHF.